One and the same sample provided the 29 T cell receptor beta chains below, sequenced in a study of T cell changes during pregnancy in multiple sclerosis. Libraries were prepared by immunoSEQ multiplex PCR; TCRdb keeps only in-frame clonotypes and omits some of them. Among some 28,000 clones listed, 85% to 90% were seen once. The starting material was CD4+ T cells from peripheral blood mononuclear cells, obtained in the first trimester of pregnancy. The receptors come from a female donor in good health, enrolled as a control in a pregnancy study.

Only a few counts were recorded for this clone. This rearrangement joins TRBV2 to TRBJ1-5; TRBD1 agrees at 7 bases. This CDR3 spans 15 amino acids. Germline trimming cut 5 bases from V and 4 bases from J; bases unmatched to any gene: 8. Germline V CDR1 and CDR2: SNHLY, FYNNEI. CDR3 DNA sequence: TGTGCCAGCAGTATATCCGGACAGGCAAATCAGCCCCAGCATTTT. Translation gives CASSISGQANQPQHF.

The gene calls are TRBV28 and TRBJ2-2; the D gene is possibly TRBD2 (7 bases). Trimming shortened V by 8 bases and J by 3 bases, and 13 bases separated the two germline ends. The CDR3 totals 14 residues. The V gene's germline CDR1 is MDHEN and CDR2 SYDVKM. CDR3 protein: CASFGGQYTGELFF. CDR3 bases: TGTGCCAGCTTCGGGGGGCAGTACACCGGGGAGCTGTTTTTT.

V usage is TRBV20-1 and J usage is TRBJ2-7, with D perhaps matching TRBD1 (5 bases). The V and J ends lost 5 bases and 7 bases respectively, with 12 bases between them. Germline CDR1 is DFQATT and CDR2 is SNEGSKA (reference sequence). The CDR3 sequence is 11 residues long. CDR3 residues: CSAWQGGEQYF. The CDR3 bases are TGCAGTGCTTGGCAGGGTGGGGAGCAGTACTTC.

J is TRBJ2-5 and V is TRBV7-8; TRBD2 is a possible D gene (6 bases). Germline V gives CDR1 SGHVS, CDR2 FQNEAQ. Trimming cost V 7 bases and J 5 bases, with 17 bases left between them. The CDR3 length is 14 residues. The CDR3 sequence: CASTNRGIGETQYF. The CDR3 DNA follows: TGTGCCAGCACCAATCGGGGGATTGGGGAGACCCAGTACTTC.

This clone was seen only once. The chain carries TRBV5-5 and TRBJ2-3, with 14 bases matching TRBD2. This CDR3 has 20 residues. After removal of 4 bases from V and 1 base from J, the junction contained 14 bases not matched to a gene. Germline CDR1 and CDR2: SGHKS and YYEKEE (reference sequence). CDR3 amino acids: CASSREPGLAGVLGTDTQYF. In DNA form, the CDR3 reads TGTGCCAGCAGCAGAGAACCGGGACTAGCGGGAGTGTTGGGCACAGATACGCAGTATTTT.

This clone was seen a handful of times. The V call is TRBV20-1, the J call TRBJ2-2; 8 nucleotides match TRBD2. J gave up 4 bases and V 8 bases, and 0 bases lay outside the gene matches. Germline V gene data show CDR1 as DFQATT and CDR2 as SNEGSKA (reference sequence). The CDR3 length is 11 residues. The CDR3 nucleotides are TGCAGTCTAGCGGGCACCGGGGAGCTGTTTTTT. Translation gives CSLAGTGELFF.

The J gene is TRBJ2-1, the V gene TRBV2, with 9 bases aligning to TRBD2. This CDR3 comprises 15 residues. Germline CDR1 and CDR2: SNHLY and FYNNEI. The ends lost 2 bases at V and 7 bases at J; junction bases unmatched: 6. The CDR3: CASSELAGGHNEQFF. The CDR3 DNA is TGTGCCAGCAGTGAACTCGCGGGGGGGCATAATGAGCAGTTCTTC.

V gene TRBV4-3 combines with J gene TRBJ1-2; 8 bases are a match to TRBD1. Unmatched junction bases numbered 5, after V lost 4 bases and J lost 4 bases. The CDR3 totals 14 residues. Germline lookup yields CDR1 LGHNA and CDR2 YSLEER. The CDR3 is CASSLGQGSYGYTF. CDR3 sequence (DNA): TGCGCCAGCAGCCTCGGACAGGGCTCCTATGGCTACACCTTC.

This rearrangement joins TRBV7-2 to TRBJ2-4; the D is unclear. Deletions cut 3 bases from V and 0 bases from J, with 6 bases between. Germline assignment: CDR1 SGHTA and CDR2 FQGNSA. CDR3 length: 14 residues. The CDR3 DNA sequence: TGTGCCAGCAGCTTGCGGTTAGCCAAAAACATTCAGTACTTC. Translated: CASSLRLAKNIQYF.

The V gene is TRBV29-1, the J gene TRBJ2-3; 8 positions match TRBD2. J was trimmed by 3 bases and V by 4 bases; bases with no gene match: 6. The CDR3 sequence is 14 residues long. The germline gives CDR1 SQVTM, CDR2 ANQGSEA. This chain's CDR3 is CSVGAGAETDTQYF. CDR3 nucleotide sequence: TGCAGCGTTGGAGCGGGAGCGGAGACAGATACGCAGTATTTT.

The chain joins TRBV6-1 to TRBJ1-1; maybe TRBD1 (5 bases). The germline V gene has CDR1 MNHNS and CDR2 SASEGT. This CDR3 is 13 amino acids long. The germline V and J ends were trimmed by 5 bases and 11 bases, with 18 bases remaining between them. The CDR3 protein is CASSRTGPAVAFF. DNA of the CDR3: TGTGCCAGCAGTAGAACAGGTCCGGCTGTGGCTTTCTTT.

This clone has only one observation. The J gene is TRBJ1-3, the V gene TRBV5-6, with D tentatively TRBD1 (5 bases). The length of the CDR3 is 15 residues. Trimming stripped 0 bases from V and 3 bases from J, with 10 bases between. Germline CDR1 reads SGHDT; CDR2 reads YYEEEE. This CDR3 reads CASSLAPTVGNTIYF. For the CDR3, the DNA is TGTGCCAGCAGCTTGGCCCCGACAGTTGGAAACACCATATATTTT. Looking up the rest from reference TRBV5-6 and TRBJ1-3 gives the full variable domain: DAGVTQSPTHLIKTRGQQVTLRCSPKSGHDTVSWYQQALGQGPQFIFQYYEEEERQRGNFPDRFSGHQFPNYSSELNVNALLLGDSALYLCASSLAPTVGNTIYFGEGSWLTVV.

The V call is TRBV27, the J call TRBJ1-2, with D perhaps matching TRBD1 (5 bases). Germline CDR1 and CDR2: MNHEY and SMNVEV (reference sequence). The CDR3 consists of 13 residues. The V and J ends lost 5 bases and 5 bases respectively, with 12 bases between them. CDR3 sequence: CASSPGNYYGYTF. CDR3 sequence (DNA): TGTGCCAGCAGTCCAGGGAACTATTATGGCTACACCTTC.

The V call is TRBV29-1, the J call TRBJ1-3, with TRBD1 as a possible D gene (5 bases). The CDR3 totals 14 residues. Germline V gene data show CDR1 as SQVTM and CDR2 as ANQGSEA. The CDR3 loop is CGIRAGRAGNTIYF. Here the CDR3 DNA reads TGCGGAATTCGGGCAGGGAGGGCTGGAAACACCATATATTTT.

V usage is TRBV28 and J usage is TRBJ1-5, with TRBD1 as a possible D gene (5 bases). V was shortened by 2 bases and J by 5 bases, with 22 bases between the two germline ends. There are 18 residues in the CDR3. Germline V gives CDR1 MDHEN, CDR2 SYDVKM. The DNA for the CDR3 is TGTGCCAGCAGTTTAAAAATCTGGCCACAGGAGACTCATCAGCCCCAGCATTTT. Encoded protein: CASSLKIWPQETHQPQHF.

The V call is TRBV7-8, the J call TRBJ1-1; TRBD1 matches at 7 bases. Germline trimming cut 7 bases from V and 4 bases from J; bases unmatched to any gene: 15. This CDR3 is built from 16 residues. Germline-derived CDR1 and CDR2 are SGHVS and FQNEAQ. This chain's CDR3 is CASTDPYRGSGTEAFF. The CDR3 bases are TGTGCCAGCACCGACCCCTACAGGGGCTCCGGCACTGAAGCTTTCTTT.

The CDR3 protein is CSGGASGYNEQFF. CDR3 nucleotides: TGCAGCGGGGGGGCTAGCGGTTACAATGAGCAGTTCTTC. The chain carries TRBV29-1 and TRBJ2-1; D possibly corresponds to TRBD2 (7 bases). The CDR3 has 13 residues. V was clipped by 7 bases and J by 4 bases, with 14 bases between them. Germline V gene data show CDR1 as SQVTM and CDR2 as ANQGSEA.

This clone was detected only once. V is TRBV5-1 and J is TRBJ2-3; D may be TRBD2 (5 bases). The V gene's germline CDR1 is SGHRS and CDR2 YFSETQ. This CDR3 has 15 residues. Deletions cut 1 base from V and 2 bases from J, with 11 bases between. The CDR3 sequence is CASSLLAAHTDTQYF. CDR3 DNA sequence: TGCGCCAGCAGCTTGCTAGCCGCCCACACAGATACGCAGTATTTT.

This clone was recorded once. CDR3 nucleotides: TGTGCCGGTAGACTAGCGGGGGTTCAAGAGACCCAGTACTTC. Protein product: CAGRLAGVQETQYF. The chain joins TRBV6-1 to TRBJ2-5, with 12 bases fitting TRBD2. V trimming: 11 bases; J trimming: 2 bases; junction bases outside the gene matches: 6. Germline CDR1 is MNHNS and CDR2 is SASEGT. The CDR3 consists of 14 residues.

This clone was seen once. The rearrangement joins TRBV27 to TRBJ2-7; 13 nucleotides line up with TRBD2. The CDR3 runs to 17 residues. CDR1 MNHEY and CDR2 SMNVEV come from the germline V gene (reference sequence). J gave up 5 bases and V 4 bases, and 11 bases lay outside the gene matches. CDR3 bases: TGTGCCAGCAGTTCCCCCTGGACTAGCGGGAGCACCCACGAGCAGTACTTC. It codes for CASSSPWTSGSTHEQYF.

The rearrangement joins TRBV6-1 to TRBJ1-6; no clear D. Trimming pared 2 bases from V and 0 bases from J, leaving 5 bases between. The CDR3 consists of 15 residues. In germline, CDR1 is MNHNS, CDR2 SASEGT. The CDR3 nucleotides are TGTGCCAGCAGTGAAACCAGCTCCTATAATTCACCCCTCCACTTT. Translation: CASSETSSYNSPLHF.

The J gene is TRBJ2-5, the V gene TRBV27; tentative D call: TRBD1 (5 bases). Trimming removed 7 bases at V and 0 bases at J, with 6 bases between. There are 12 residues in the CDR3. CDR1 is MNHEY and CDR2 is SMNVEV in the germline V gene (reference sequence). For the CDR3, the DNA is TGTGCCAGCAAGGGGTACCAAGAGACCCAGTACTTC. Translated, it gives CASKGYQETQYF.

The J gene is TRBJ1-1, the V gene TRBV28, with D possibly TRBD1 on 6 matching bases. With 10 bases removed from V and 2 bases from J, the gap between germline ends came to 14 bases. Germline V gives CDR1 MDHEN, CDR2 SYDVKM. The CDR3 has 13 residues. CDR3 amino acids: CANSQGFNTEAFF. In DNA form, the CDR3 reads TGTGCCAACTCACAGGGATTTAACACTGAAGCTTTCTTT.

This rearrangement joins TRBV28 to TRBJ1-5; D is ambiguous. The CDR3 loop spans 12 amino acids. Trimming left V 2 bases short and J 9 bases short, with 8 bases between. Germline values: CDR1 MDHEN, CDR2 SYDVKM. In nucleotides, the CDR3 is TGTGCCAGCAGTTTAAGGCGGGGGCCCCAGCATTTT. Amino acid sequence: CASSLRRGPQHF.

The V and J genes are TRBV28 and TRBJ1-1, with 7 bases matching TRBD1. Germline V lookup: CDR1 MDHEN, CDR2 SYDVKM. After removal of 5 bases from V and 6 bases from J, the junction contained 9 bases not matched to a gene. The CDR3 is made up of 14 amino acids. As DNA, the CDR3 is TGTGCCAGCAGTCTCGGACAGGACCTCCCTGAAGCTTTCTTT. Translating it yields CASSLGQDLPEAFF.

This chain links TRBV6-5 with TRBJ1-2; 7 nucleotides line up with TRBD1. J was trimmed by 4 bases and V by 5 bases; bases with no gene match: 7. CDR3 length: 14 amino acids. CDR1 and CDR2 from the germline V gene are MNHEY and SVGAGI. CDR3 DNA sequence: TGTGCCAGCAGTGACGCCGGACAGGCCTATGGCTACACCTTC. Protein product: CASSDAGQAYGYTF.

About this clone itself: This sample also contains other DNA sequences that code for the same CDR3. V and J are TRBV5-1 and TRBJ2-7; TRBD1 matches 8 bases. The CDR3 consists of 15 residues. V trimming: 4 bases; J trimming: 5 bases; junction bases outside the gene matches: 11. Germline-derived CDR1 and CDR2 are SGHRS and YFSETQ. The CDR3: CASSTPGQGTDEQYF. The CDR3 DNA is TGCGCCAGCAGCACACCAGGACAGGGTACCGACGAGCAGTACTTC.

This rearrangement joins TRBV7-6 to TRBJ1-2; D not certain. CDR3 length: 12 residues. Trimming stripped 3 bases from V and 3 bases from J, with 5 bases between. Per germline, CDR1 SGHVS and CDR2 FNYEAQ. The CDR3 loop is CASSFFDYGYTF. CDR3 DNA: TGTGCCAGCAGCTTTTTCGACTATGGCTACACCTTC.

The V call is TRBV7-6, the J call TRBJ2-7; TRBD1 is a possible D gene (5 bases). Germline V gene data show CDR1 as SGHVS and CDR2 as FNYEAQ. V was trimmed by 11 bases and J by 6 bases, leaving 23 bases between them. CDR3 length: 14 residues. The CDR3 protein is CASRQHSGRCEQYF. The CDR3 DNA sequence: TGTGCCTCCAGACAGCACTCCGGACGGTGCGAGCAGTACTTC.